One TCR beta chain is described in this entry. There is no known antigen for this receptor. No much larger clone is present one base from it, and per-base qualities are unavailable. The data originate from a study of Ad26.COV2.S vaccination and SARS-CoV-2 variants (dated by TCRdb to about 2021). With respect to the entire study: TCRbeta repertoire sequencing was used to assess the specificity and breadth of SARS-CoV-2-reactive T cell receptors after Ad26.COV2.S vaccination. The TCR-sequenced set comprised approximately 30 samples: around 20 Ad26.COV2.S vaccine recipients, 5 placebo recipients and 8 SARS-CoV-2 convalescent individuals. Summary of the overall study and its limitations: Vaccine and placebo recipients had comparable non-spike TCR breadth, which fits with the vaccine containing only spike. Compared with placebo recipients, Ad26.COV2.S recipients showed higher spike-specific TCR breadth (P = 0.0014). According to the authors, total T cell responses may have been underestimated by the TCR breadth and depth analyses. After vaccination, substantial breadth of spike-specific CD8+ and CD4+ T cell responses was reported.

TCRbeta CDR3 regions were sequenced with the immunoSEQ Assay. After extraction, genomic DNA underwent amplification by bias-controlled multiplex PCR, followed by high-throughput sequencing. The original pipeline was this. To quantify the absolute abundance of each unique TCRbeta CDR3 region, sequences were collapsed and filtered. T cell fraction was estimated by normalizing TCRbeta template counts to usable DNA, with usable DNA measured through amplification of reference genes found in all nucleated cells. Repertoire TCRs were annotated as SARS-CoV-2-specific by exact matching of V gene, CDR3 amino acid sequence and J gene to a known reactive TCR set. The reference SARS-CoV-2 TCR set was obtained from MIRA and was filtered for enrichment in COVID-19-positive ImmuneCODE repertoires, whereby public or cross-reactive TCRs were removed. Using the MIRA antigens, annotated TCRs were further analysed by specific ORF or by position within an ORF. Breadth was defined as the number of annotated unique rearrangements divided by the total number of unique productive rearrangements, and depth was defined as the summed frequency of the annotated unique rearrangements. TCR breadth was compared between groups using two-sided Wilcoxon rank-sum tests. Not all clones reach the TCRdb copy of this immuneACCESS table, which keeps in-frame sequences only. Checked studies attribute under half of the gap to unresolved V genes and leave the rest unexplained. The DNA gave D and trimming, while V, J and clone size come from that table. Recorded for this sample are about 350,000 clones; about 90% of them occurred a single time. Together, the top ten hold about 3.9% of the sample.

The time point label on this specimen signifies: individuals recovered from natural SARS-CoV-2 infection. The sequence was obtained from a human donor who had recovered from COVID-19. Material: peripheral blood, obtained after recovery from COVID-19.

CDR3 reads: CASNPGGIEAFF. The bases are TGTGCCAGCAACCCGGGGGGTATCGAAGCTTTCTTT. The rearranged segments are TRBV7-9 and TRBJ1-1; 5 matching bases give a weak D call of TRBD1. The CDR3 starts with the cysteine, ends with the phenylalanine, and has 12 residues. The entry retains the CDR3 DNA only, 36 bases that are in frame from base 1. The germline V gene (reference sequence) yields SEHNR for CDR1 and FQNEAQ for CDR2. Deletion took 7 bases off V and 8 bases off J, with a span of 14 bases between the germline ends.